This is a list of T cell receptor beta chains from one sample in a study of breast tumors, draining lymph nodes, adjacent tissues. TCRdb ran MiXCR on the multiplex PCR reads and lists one entry per CDR3 protein. The sample consists of more than 80,000 distinct CDR3 sequences, less than 40% of them appearing once. The sequenced sample was axillary lymph node tissue. The receptors originated from a female donor with breast cancer. Some clones in this sample may be carry-over from other donors' samples. Each CDR3 is given with its conserved first and last residue. Each record gives: CDR3 protein, V gene, J gene.

CDR3: CASSIDQTGTGETQYF; V: TRBV19; J: TRBJ2-5
CDR3: CASSIQGARTGELFF; V: TRBV2; J: TRBJ2-2
CDR3: CSARGLGGSVSYEQYF; V: TRBV20-1; J: TRBJ2-7
CDR3: CASSPGLAGAYNEQFF; V: TRBV19; J: TRBJ2-1
CDR3: CASSPVGSRETQYF; V: TRBV7-2; J: TRBJ2-5
CDR3: CAWSVSSTGNEQFF; V: TRBV30; J: TRBJ2-1
CDR3: CASSLWGGDQETQYF; V: TRBV7-9; J: TRBJ2-5
CDR3: CASSPNTYEQYF; V: TRBV7-9; J: TRBJ2-7
CDR3: CSARGGQGTYEQYF; V: TRBV20-1; J: TRBJ2-7
CDR3: CSARPWDWRFTDTQYF; V: TRBV20-1; J: TRBJ2-3
CDR3: CATSDTGRGGYYEQYF; V: TRBV24-1; J: TRBJ2-7
CDR3: CASSPRQKGTEAFF; V: TRBV6-5; J: TRBJ1-1
CDR3: CAISATGGLGYTF; V: TRBV10-3; J: TRBJ1-2
CDR3: CASSQDNALLSGNTIYF; V: TRBV4-3; J: TRBJ1-3
CDR3: CASSIGGAGRNQPQHF; V: TRBV19; J: TRBJ1-5
CDR3: CASSDAPGQENSPLHF; V: TRBV9; J: TRBJ1-6
CDR3: CASSLTENQPQHF; V: TRBV7-9; J: TRBJ1-5
CDR3: CASSLRTGNEQYF; V: TRBV27; J: TRBJ2-7
CDR3: CSASTTSGYNEQFF; V: TRBV20-1; J: TRBJ2-1
CDR3: CSARGVGNTGELFF; V: TRBV20-1; J: TRBJ2-2
CDR3: CASSARLAGGLDEQYF; V: TRBV10-2; J: TRBJ2-7
CDR3: CASSLVARGYGYTF; V: TRBV12-3/TRBV12-4; J: TRBJ1-2
CDR3: CSARDGEGGDEQFF; V: TRBV20-1; J: TRBJ2-1
CDR3: CASSLGGAGANYGYTF; V: TRBV28; J: TRBJ1-2
CDR3: CASGWTYEQYF; V: TRBV2; J: TRBJ2-7
CDR3: CASSLAAGGTAREQFF; V: TRBV5-1; J: TRBJ2-1
CDR3: CASSHRQGTSPQHF; V: TRBV6-5; J: TRBJ1-5
CDR3: CASSLRQGARSPLHF; V: TRBV7-2; J: TRBJ1-6
CDR3: CAGSRGGSGPYEQYF; V: TRBV12-5; J: TRBJ2-7
CDR3: CASSQPIPARPNYGYTF; V: TRBV4-2; J: TRBJ1-2
CDR3: CASSLTGGNEKLFLETQYF; V: TRBV5-5; J: TRBJ2-5
CDR3: CASSPMEAGEIYEQYF; V: TRBV12-3/TRBV12-4; J: TRBJ2-7
CDR3: CASRSSQGGNEQFF; V: TRBV19; J: TRBJ2-1
CDR3: CSAPLLYGYTF; V: TRBV20-1; J: TRBJ1-2
CDR3: CASSQDSGESSYEQYF; V: TRBV4-1; J: TRBJ2-7
CDR3: CASSVTGRRYEQSF; V: TRBV9; J: TRBJ2-7
CDR3: CASRGSNFHSGNTIYF; V: TRBV10-2; J: TRBJ1-3
CDR3: CASSLVWAIGTYNEQFF; V: TRBV5-1; J: TRBJ2-1
CDR3: CASSTSSGGTDTQYF; V: TRBV7-3; J: TRBJ2-3
CDR3: CSASGTPGELFF; V: TRBV20-1; J: TRBJ2-2
CDR3: CASSEVANTGELFF; V: TRBV6-1; J: TRBJ2-2